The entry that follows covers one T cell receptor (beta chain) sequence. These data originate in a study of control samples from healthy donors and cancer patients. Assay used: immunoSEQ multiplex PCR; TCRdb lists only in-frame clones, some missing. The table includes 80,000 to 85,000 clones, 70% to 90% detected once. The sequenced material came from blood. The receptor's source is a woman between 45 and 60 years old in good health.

CDR3 sequence reads: CASTPPGLTEAFF. The CDR3 DNA reads as TGTGCCAGCACCCCCCCAGGCCTCACTGAAGCTTTCTTT. The chain combines TRBV6-5 with TRBJ1-1; the D is unclear. V lost 7 bases and J 4 bases, leaving 13 bases between the germline ends. The CDR3 spans 13 residues. Germline V gives CDR1 MNHEY, CDR2 SVGAGI.